One and the same sample provided the 20 T cell receptor beta chains below, sequenced in a study of identical twins (dated by TCRdb to about 2016). The method was 5' RACE. The sequencer listed for this sample is Illumina HiSeq 2000. TCRdb reanalyzed the raw reads on its own, using fastp at Q25 for trimming and MiXCR for clone calling, and kept in-frame beta chains. One record per CDR3 amino acid sequence lists the most common genes and DNA. The sample has approximately 700,000 distinct CDR3 sequences on record, about 18% of them singletons. The ten largest make up about an eighth of the sample. The sample also formed part of further work on T cells expressing NK-cell markers.

What was sequenced was PBMCs. Receptors originate from a woman aged 18-35 years in good health.

The chain couples TRBV4-3 to TRBJ2-1, with TRBD2 matching 12 bases. The V and J ends lost 3 bases and 6 bases, in that order; junction bases with no gene match: 6. The germline V gene has CDR1 LGHNA and CDR2 YSLEER. CDR3 length equals 16 residues. The CDR3 bases are TGCGCCAGCAGCCAGAGGACTAGCGGGAATCTCAATGAGCAGTTCTTC. This sequence encodes CASSQRTSGNLNEQFF.

The chain combines TRBV20-1 with TRBJ2-7, with 9 positions matching TRBD1. Germline-derived CDR1 and CDR2 are DFQATT and SNEGSKA (reference sequence). There are 14 residues in the CDR3. With V trimmed by 6 bases and J by 5 bases, 11 bases remained unmatched. Here the CDR3 reads CSANPGQGVHEQYF. CDR3 nucleotide sequence: TGCAGTGCCAACCCGGGACAGGGAGTCCACGAGCAGTACTTC.

This clonotype was detected only a few times. V is TRBV29-1 and J is TRBJ2-2; TRBD1 might be the D (5 bases). Germline CDR1 reads SQVTM; CDR2 reads ANQGSEA. The CDR3 spans 14 residues. Trimming pared 2 bases from V and 4 bases from J, leaving 11 bases between. CDR3 DNA sequence: TGCAGCGTTGAACCTCCAGGGTTCACCGGGGAGCTGTTTTTT. This encodes CSVEPPGFTGELFF.

This clonotype was counted only a few times. The V call is TRBV12-3 or TRBV12-4, the J call TRBJ2-2; D is possibly TRBD1 or TRBD2 (5 bases each). Trimming cost V 3 bases and J 7 bases, with 12 bases left between them. The CDR3 covers 14 residues. CDR3 loop: CASSLGESDGELFF. The CDR3 DNA follows: TGTGCCAGCAGTTTGGGGGAGTCGGACGGGGAGCTGTTTTTT.

This clonotype was seen more than once but under ten times. The V gene is TRBV3-1, the J gene TRBJ2-3, with 8 bases fitting TRBD2. Trimming removed 2 bases from V and 3 bases from J; junction bases left unmatched: 10. Germline loops: CDR1 LGHDT, CDR2 YNNKEL (reference sequence). There are 17 residues in the CDR3. The CDR3 loop reads CASSQPGSGSSTDTQYF. Written as DNA, the CDR3 is TGTGCCAGCAGCCAACCGGGCAGCGGGAGTTCTACAGATACGCAGTATTTT.

This chain connects TRBV7-9 to TRBJ2-3, with D unresolved. The CDR3 totals 14 residues. In germline, CDR1 is SEHNR, CDR2 FQNEAQ (reference sequence). V lost 3 bases and J lost 2, with 9 bases in between. The CDR3 coding sequence is TGTGCCAGCAGCTTTGGGGATCCCACAGATACGCAGTATTTT. The encoded protein is CASSFGDPTDTQYF.

The rearrangement uses TRBV5-6 and TRBJ1-1; D not resolved. The CDR3 is 13 amino acids. CDR1 is SGHDT, CDR2 YYEEEE, per germline. V lost 0 bases and J 6 bases, leaving 9 bases between the germline ends. The CDR3 sequence is CASSLGVSAEAFF. CDR3 nucleotide sequence: TGTGCCAGCAGCTTGGGTGTGTCGGCTGAAGCTTTCTTT. Full variable domain (rest looked up from reference TRBV5-6 and TRBJ1-1): DAGVTQSPTHLIKTRGQQVTLRCSPKSGHDTVSWYQQALGQGPQFIFQYYEEEERQRGNFPDRFSGHQFPNYSSELNVNALLLGDSALYLCASSLGVSAEAFFGQGTRLTVV.

This clonotype was found a few times. The chain couples TRBV29-1 to TRBJ1-1, with D possibly matching TRBD1 (5 bases). V shed 4 bases and J shed 7 bases, with 22 bases lying between them. Germline assignment: CDR1 SQVTM and CDR2 ANQGSEA. The CDR3 sequence is 15 residues long. CDR3 nucleotide sequence: TGCAGCGTTGTGACCTCGGCGGGTCCGAGGGGTGAAGCTTTCTTT. This sequence encodes CSVVTSAGPRGEAFF.

The chain combines TRBV12-3 or TRBV12-4 with TRBJ2-3, with D possibly matching TRBD2 (5 bases). Between the trimmed V and J ends, which lost 6 bases and 6 bases, there was a span of 10 bases. The CDR3 runs to 12 residues. CDR3 sequence (DNA): TGTGCCAGCAGGTGGACTCGGGATACGCAGTATTTT. Its translation is CASRWTRDTQYF.

This clonotype came up a few times. One end of the junction varies from germline; a read error may be responsible. The chain has TRBV2 and TRBJ2-1, with D maybe TRBD2 (5 bases). This CDR3 has 11 residues. Germline V gives CDR1 SNHLY, CDR2 FYNNEI. This CDR3 reads CASKDTGELVF. The CDR3 region has the DNA TGTGCCAGTAAAGACACTGGAGAACTAGTCTTC.

This clonotype was seen more than once but under ten times. This chain links TRBV6-2 or TRBV6-3 with TRBJ1-4; a weak D match, TRBD1 (5 bases). The CDR3 sequence is 15 residues long. V was shortened by 6 bases and J by 10 bases, with 21 bases between the two germline ends. Germline lookup yields CDR1 MNHEY and CDR2 SVGEGT. The CDR3 sequence is CASRSGTGFSGKLFF. The CDR3 bases are TGTGCCAGCAGATCCGGGACGGGCTTTTCAGGAAAACTGTTTTTT.

In its sample, this clonotype was seen many times. The chain recombines TRBV20-1 with TRBJ2-1, with a weak D call TRBD2 (5 bases). CDR3 size: 15 residues. In germline, CDR1 is DFQATT, CDR2 SNEGSKA (reference sequence). The V gene lost 0 bases and the J gene lost 2 bases, with 11 bases spanning the gap. The CDR3 loop reads CSAREPSGTYNEQFF. The CDR3 DNA reads TGCAGTGCTAGAGAACCAAGCGGAACCTACAATGAGCAGTTCTTC.

The chain links TRBV15 to TRBJ2-5, with D hard to call. Germline V gene data show CDR1 as LNHNV and CDR2 as YYDKDF (reference sequence). This CDR3 spans 13 amino acids. V shed 5 bases and J shed 5 bases, with 12 bases lying between them. The CDR3 here is CATSGSMIETQYF. DNA for the CDR3: TGTGCCACCAGCGGGTCCATGATCGAGACCCAGTACTTC.

The gene calls are TRBV3-1 and TRBJ2-1, with unresolved D. The CDR3 is 13 amino acids. V was clipped by 1 base and J by 7 bases, with 8 bases between them. CDR1 and CDR2 from the germline V gene are LGHDT and YNNKEL (reference sequence). DNA of the CDR3: TGTGCCAGCAGCCAAGTAGACGGGAATGAGCAGTTCTTC. It is translated as CASSQVDGNEQFF.

This clonotype appeared a few times. The chain recombines TRBV6-5 with TRBJ2-2; unclear D gene. Trimming left V 2 bases short and J 8 bases short, with 6 bases between. The CDR3 consists of 12 residues. Germline V CDR1 and CDR2: MNHEY, SVGAGI. CDR3 amino acids: CASSYPRGELFF. CDR3 nucleotide sequence: TGTGCCAGCAGTTACCCTAGAGGGGAGCTGTTTTTT.

This chain connects TRBV7-9 to TRBJ2-3, with D unclear. The CDR3 contains 16 residues. Germline assignment: CDR1 SEHNR and CDR2 FQNEAQ (reference sequence). The V and J ends lost 5 bases and 8 bases respectively, with 23 bases between them. The CDR3 region is CASSIHGQAASLTQYF. The CDR3, as DNA: TGTGCCAGCAGCATCCATGGCCAGGCCGCCTCCCTTACGCAGTATTTT.

V usage is TRBV20-1 and J usage is TRBJ2-7, with no clear D. The CDR3 has 11 residues. V lost 5 bases and J 4 bases, leaving 9 bases between the germline ends. The germline CDR1 and CDR2 sequences are DFQATT and SNEGSKA (reference sequence). The CDR3 here is CSAGLSYEQYF. DNA of the CDR3: TGCAGTGCTGGATTAAGTTACGAGCAGTACTTC.

This clonotype was recorded many times. The CDR3 DNA is TGCGCCAGCAGCTTGGGGTCTCTAGCGGGAGCGGCTAATGAGCAGTTCTTC. As protein: CASSLGSLAGAANEQFF. V usage is TRBV5-1 and J usage is TRBJ2-1; 10 bases are shared with TRBD2. CDR1 and CDR2 from the germline V gene are SGHRS and YFSETQ. The CDR3 is 17 residues long. With V trimmed by 0 bases and J by 7 bases, 10 bases remained unmatched.

This sequence joins TRBV4-2 and TRBJ2-5; a possible D gene is TRBD2 (7 bases). Trimming took 2 bases from V and 4 from J, leaving 20 bases between them. Germline V CDR1 and CDR2: LGHNA, YNFKEQ. The CDR3 has 17 residues. DNA for the CDR3: TGTGCCAGCAGCCAACCCCGGGGAGGGGGGGGAGGAGAGACCCAGTACTTC. It codes for CASSQPRGGGGGETQYF.

This rearrangement joins TRBV12-3 or TRBV12-4 to TRBJ2-2; D unclear. CDR3 length: 14 amino acids. V lost 5 bases to trimming and J lost 4 bases, with 11 bases between them. The CDR3 DNA reads as TGTGCCAGCAGTCTCGGCATATCCACCGGGGAGCTGTTTTTT. Translating it yields CASSLGISTGELFF.